This TCR beta chain originates from a study of PD-1 blockade in classical Hodgkin lymphoma. Study results and caveats: CD4+ TCR diversity, unlike CD8+, rose significantly by C4D1.

This clone has just a few counts. Its specificity is unknown. TCRdb's table, derived via immunoSEQ multiplex PCR, lists solely in-frame clones and lacks some. Of 13,000 or so clones detected, approximately 80% appear once; the ten largest clones hold 15% to 20%. Stated time point: cycle 4 day 1 (C4D1), after less than seven weeks of nivolumab. Autologous stem cell transplantation was followed by relapse in every patient, and brentuximab vedotin exposure varied. The TCR was taken from a human donor with classical Hodgkin lymphoma. This sample comprised peripheral blood mononuclear cells (PBMCs), obtained before the fourth cycle of nivolumab.

The CDR3 bases are TGTGCCAGCAGCTTAGGCTGGGCCCAAGAGACCCAGTACTTC. Protein sequence: CASSLGWAQETQYF. The V and J genes are TRBV7-2 and TRBJ2-5; D is uncertain. The CDR3 sequence is 14 residues long. CDR1 is SGHTA, CDR2 FQGNSA, per germline. Between the trimmed V and J ends, which lost 1 base and 1 base, there was a span of 7 bases.